Shown below are 12 T cell receptor beta chains from a single sample sequenced in a study of blood T cell repertoires in COVID-19. The table came from immunoSEQ multiplex PCR; TCRdb's copy has only in-frame clones and leaves some out. This sample has approximately 300,000 clones, with about nine tenths found just once. Sequenced material: PBMCs or T cells enriched from blood (not recorded which). These TCRs come from a woman aged 18-29 years who had recovered from COVID-19.

V is TRBV28 and J is TRBJ1-2, with D uncertain. Trimming pared 3 bases from V and 4 bases from J, leaving 12 bases between. The CDR3 sequence is 14 residues long. Germline CDR1 MDHEN, CDR2 SYDVKM. The CDR3 region is CASSLRAKGYGYTF. CDR3 coding DNA: TGTGCCAGCAGTTTGAGGGCGAAGGGCTATGGCTACACCTTC.

The CDR3: CASSQRGLDGSGELFF. In DNA form, the CDR3 reads TGCGCCAGCAGCCAAAGGGGCCTGGATGGTTCCGGGGAGCTGTTTTTT. The chain recombines TRBV5-1 with TRBJ2-2; D is perhaps TRBD1 (5 bases). The germline V and J ends were trimmed by 4 bases and 6 bases, with 19 bases remaining between them. CDR3 length: 16 residues. Germline V gene lookup returns CDR1 SGHRS and CDR2 YFSETQ.

The chain joins TRBV11-1 to TRBJ2-3; 8 nucleotides match TRBD1. Germline V lookup: CDR1 SGHAT, CDR2 FQDESV (reference sequence). CDR3 length: 16 residues. V lost 1 base to trimming and J lost 3 bases; unmatched junction nucleotides: 6. The CDR3 loop is CASSLGTGLRTDTQYF. The CDR3 DNA reads as TGTGCCAGCAGCTTAGGGACAGGGCTTCGGACAGATACGCAGTATTTT.

This chain uses TRBV7-2 with TRBJ2-5, with 8 bases identical to TRBD1. Germline V gene sequence: CDR1 SGHTA, CDR2 FQGNSA. This CDR3 comprises 13 residues. The V and J ends lost 3 bases and 4 bases, in that order; junction bases with no gene match: 1. This chain's CDR3 is CASSLGQAETQYF. In nucleotides, the CDR3 is TGTGCCAGCAGCTTGGGACAGGCAGAGACCCAGTACTTC.

The chain is built from TRBV5-8 and TRBJ2-1; tentatively, D is TRBD2 (5 bases). This CDR3 region has 17 residues. V was trimmed by 5 bases and J by 0 bases, leaving 18 bases between them. Germline V gene lookup returns CDR1 SGHTS and CDR2 YDEGEE. DNA of the CDR3: TGTGCCAGCAGACGCCAACCTAGCCCTAGCTCCTACAATGAGCAGTTCTTC. Translating gives CASRRQPSPSSYNEQFF.

The chain links TRBV4-1 to TRBJ1-5, with 7 positions matching TRBD1. Germline assignment: CDR1 MGHRA and CDR2 YSYEKL. Trimming at V came to 1 base and at J to 5 bases, leaving 8 bases not matched to a gene. The CDR3 has 16 residues. The CDR3 spells CASSQGQGNSDQPQHF. CDR3 sequence (DNA): TGCGCCAGCAGCCAAGGACAGGGAAACTCCGATCAGCCCCAGCATTTT.

The chain carries TRBV6-5 and TRBJ1-2, with 10 bases identical to TRBD1. The CDR3 contains 14 residues. V shed 2 bases and J 6 bases; nucleotides not matched to a gene: 3. CDR1 MNHEY and CDR2 SVGAGI come from the germline V gene. Here the CDR3 reads CASSYEDRGNGYTF. The CDR3 bases are TGTGCCAGCAGTTACGAGGACAGGGGGAATGGCTACACCTTC.

The V gene is TRBV28, the J gene TRBJ2-7, with D possibly TRBD1 on 7 matching bases. In germline, CDR1 is MDHEN, CDR2 SYDVKM. CDR3 size: 12 residues. Trimming removed 10 bases from V and 3 bases from J, with 13 bases in between. The CDR3 DNA sequence: TGTGCCACCGCCCAGGGGGGCTACGAGCAGTACTTC. This gives the protein CATAQGGYEQYF.

This clone has only one observation. The chain uses TRBV28 and TRBJ2-7, with D tentatively TRBD1 (7 bases). Trimming took off 2 bases at V and 7 bases at J, with 18 bases between the two ends. This CDR3 is built from 15 residues. The germline gives CDR1 MDHEN, CDR2 SYDVKM. The chain's CDR3 is CASSLIQGGLGEQYF. Here the CDR3 DNA reads TGTGCCAGCAGTTTAATCCAGGGGGGATTGGGGGAGCAGTACTTC.

The chain carries TRBV7-9 and TRBJ1-2, with 10 bases that match TRBD1. This CDR3 is 15 amino acids long. CDR1 and CDR2 (germline): SEHNR, FQNEAQ (reference sequence). With V trimmed by 3 bases and J by 8 bases, 9 bases remained unmatched. The CDR3 nucleotides read TGTGCCAGCAGCTTCCTGACAGGGGGCGCGGGAGGCTACACCTTC. Residues: CASSFLTGGAGGYTF.

The rearrangement links TRBV9 to TRBJ1-5; D ambiguous. CDR1 SGDLS and CDR2 YYNGEE come from the germline V gene. Trimming cost V 0 bases and J 7 bases, with 8 bases left between them. CDR3 length equals 13 residues. CDR3 region: CASSVGTSQPQHF. CDR3 DNA sequence: TGTGCCAGCAGCGTAGGAACTAGCCAGCCCCAGCATTTT.

This clone was seen just once. The chain joins TRBV19 to TRBJ1-6; 7 nucleotides match TRBD1. The CDR3 is made up of 17 amino acids. V lost 10 bases and J lost 6; bases outside the gene matches: 18. The germline gives CDR1 LNHDA, CDR2 SQIVND (reference sequence). Written as DNA, the CDR3 is TGTGCCACCTCAGAGAGGCGGACAGGCGAGGGTAATTCACCCCTCCACTTT. Translating gives CATSERRTGEGNSPLHF.